The present T cell receptor (beta chain) was sequenced within a study of blood T cells in healthy people across ages. General study points: The study lacked donor CMV status, which possibly confounded expanded clonotype changes.

Details on this clonotype: Its specificity is not known.

Through a sample-barcoded 5' primer and a J-beta primer mix, a second PCR was run for about 6 to 12 cycles. The template-switch adaptor, which had 12 random nucleotides, put a tag on each cDNA molecule. TCRdb ran MiXCR on the 5' RACE reads and lists one entry per CDR3 protein. The sample comprises about 730,000 distinct CDR3 sequences, 43% of which are singletons, and 20% to 25% rests with the top ten. Trimming at V came to 0 bases and at J to 8 bases, leaving 12 bases not matched to a gene. Per germline, CDR1 DFQATT and CDR2 SNEGSKA (reference sequence). The CDR3 consists of 16 residues. The study drew donors from healthy Caucasian individuals in Russia aged roughly 6 to 100.

This sequence was found in a woman aged 55-70 years in good health. The V call is TRBV20-1, the J call TRBJ2-1, with 8 bases matching TRBD2. Material: blood. CDR3 nucleotide sequence: TGCAGTGCTAGAGACCCGGGTGGGGGGCGGGGGGATGAGCAGTTCTTC. Translation: CSARDPGGGRGDEQFF.